One sample yielded the 20 T cell receptor beta chains listed below, sequenced in a study of blood T cell repertoires in COVID-19. Method: immunoSEQ multiplex PCR; TCRdb's copy keeps in-frame clones and lacks some. The sample has fewer than 200,000 clones; about four fifths are singletons. Sequenced: PBMCs or T cells enriched from blood (not recorded which). The receptors were gathered from a woman in her fifties or sixties in a cohort exposed to, infected with or recovered from COVID-19 (not recorded which).

This rearrangement joins TRBV11-2 to TRBJ1-3; D call uncertain. Trimming took 5 bases from V and 9 from J, leaving 14 bases between them. CDR1 and CDR2 (germline): SGHAT, FQNNGV. This CDR3 is 13 amino acids long. CDR3 in amino acids: CASSPVSKATIYF. The CDR3, as DNA: TGTGCCAGCAGCCCCGTGAGCAAAGCCACCATATATTTT.

The chain employs TRBV5-8 and TRBJ2-2, with D possibly matching TRBD2 (5 bases). The CDR3 runs to 14 residues. V dropped 4 bases and J dropped 5 bases, with 12 bases sitting between them. Germline V lookup: CDR1 SGHTS, CDR2 YDEGEE. CDR3 amino acids: CASSRRRGTGELFF. The CDR3 bases are TGTGCCAGCAGCCGTCGGCGAGGGACCGGGGAGCTGTTTTTT.

This clone has a handful of counts. The chain is built from TRBV3-1 (or the pseudogene TRBV3-2) and TRBJ2-3; D is undetermined. Germline loops: CDR1 LGHDT, CDR2 YNNKEL (reference sequence). Trimming removed 4 bases at V and 1 base at J, with 12 bases between. The CDR3 is 15 amino acids. This CDR3 reads CASSLLDGRTDTQYF. The CDR3 DNA is TGTGCCAGCAGCCTCTTGGATGGGCGCACAGATACGCAGTATTTT.

J is TRBJ2-1 and V is TRBV5-5; TRBD2 agrees at 11 bases. The CDR3 sequence is 15 residues long. Germline CDR1 is SGHKS and CDR2 is YYEKEE (reference sequence). The trim removed 2 bases at V and 6 bases at J, leaving 4 bases unmatched. CDR3 sequence: CASSLLAGAVNEQFF. The CDR3 DNA follows: TGTGCCAGCAGCTTACTAGCGGGGGCCGTCAATGAGCAGTTCTTC.

This clone came up once. The chain employs TRBV3-1 (or the pseudogene TRBV3-2) and TRBJ2-1, with 7 positions matching TRBD2. Germline CDR1 is LGHDT and CDR2 is YNNKEL (reference sequence). This CDR3 is built from 15 residues. V lost 3 bases, J lost 9 bases, and 11 bases stayed unmatched. CDR3 DNA sequence: TGTGCCAGCAGCCATGAGGCCGGGACTAAAGGTGAGCAGTTCTTC. Its protein is CASSHEAGTKGEQFF.

This chain joins TRBV6-5 and TRBJ1-1, with a weak D call TRBD1 (6 bases). CDR3 length equals 15 residues. Trimming took 3 bases from V and 6 from J, leaving 17 bases between them. Germline CDR1 reads MNHEY; CDR2 reads SVGAGI. CDR3 in amino acids: CASSYLTGLIAEAFF. The CDR3 region has the DNA TGTGCCAGCAGTTATTTAACAGGGTTGATTGCTGAAGCTTTCTTT.

The V call is TRBV20-1, the J call TRBJ2-7, with 9 bases that match TRBD1. CDR3 length: 14 amino acids. Unmatched junction bases numbered 5, after V lost 3 bases and J lost 2 bases. CDR1 and CDR2 (germline): DFQATT, SNEGSKA (reference sequence). CDR3 in amino acids: CSASWDRATYEQYF. CDR3 DNA: TGCAGTGCTAGTTGGGACAGGGCTACCTACGAGCAGTACTTC.

The CDR3 is CASRSEIYNQPQHF. For the CDR3, the DNA is TGTGCCAGCAGATCAGAAATTTACAATCAGCCCCAGCATTTT. The chain combines TRBV2 with TRBJ1-5; D unclear. Germline CDR1 reads SNHLY; CDR2 reads FYNNEI. The CDR3 runs to 14 residues. Trimming took 6 bases from V and 3 from J, leaving 12 bases between them.

This chain joins TRBV28 and TRBJ1-5; the D gene is possibly TRBD1 (6 bases). Trimming stripped 8 bases from V and 1 base from J, with 15 bases between. CDR1 and CDR2 from the germline V gene are MDHEN and SYDVKM. CDR3 length: 15 residues. DNA for the CDR3: TGTGCCAGCGTTAAGGTAGGGGGAAGCAATCAGCCCCAGCATTTT. Translating it yields CASVKVGGSNQPQHF.

This clone was picked up one time. The chain links TRBV28 to TRBJ2-5; perhaps TRBD1 as D (7 bases). The CDR3 sequence is 16 residues long. Trimming removed 5 bases from V and 1 base from J, with 17 bases in between. Germline V gene sequence: CDR1 MDHEN, CDR2 SYDVKM. CDR3 nucleotides: TGTGCCAGCAGTACCGACAGGGAGGCCCCCCAAGAGACCCAGTACTTC. Its protein product is CASSTDREAPQETQYF.

V gene TRBV5-6 combines with J gene TRBJ1-1, with D unresolved. The V end was cut by 0 bases, the J end by 1 base, with 7 bases between. This CDR3 spans 14 amino acids. Germline V lookup: CDR1 SGHDT, CDR2 YYEEEE. This CDR3 is CASSLAGENTEAFF. DNA for the CDR3: TGTGCCAGCAGCTTGGCCGGGGAGAACACTGAAGCTTTCTTT.

V gene TRBV19 combines with J gene TRBJ1-5, with 9 bases fitting TRBD1. V was clipped by 5 bases and J by 10 bases; unmatched bases: 9. This CDR3 is 14 amino acids long. Germline CDR1 reads LNHDA; CDR2 reads SQIVND (reference sequence). In DNA form, the CDR3 reads TGTGCCAGTAGTTCCGGGACAGGGTACGGTCCCCAGCATTTT. This sequence encodes CASSSGTGYGPQHF.

The V call is TRBV5-1, the J call TRBJ1-1, with 7 bases lining up with TRBD1. The CDR3 sequence is 17 residues long. Germline trimming cut 0 bases from V and 0 bases from J; bases unmatched to any gene: 8. CDR1 is SGHRS, CDR2 YFSETQ, per germline. Written as DNA, the CDR3 is TGCGCCAGCAGCTTGGACAGGGGCAGGGGGATGAACACTGAAGCTTTCTTT. It translates to CASSLDRGRGMNTEAFF.

The chain joins TRBV6-5 to TRBJ1-4; no definite D call. CDR3 length equals 14 residues. Germline CDR1 reads MNHEY; CDR2 reads SVGAGI. Trimming pared 10 bases from V and 0 bases from J, leaving 12 bases between. The CDR3 reads CATKNSATNEKLFF. The CDR3 nucleotides read TGTGCCACAAAGAACAGTGCAACTAATGAAAAACTGTTTTTT.

This clone was seen more than once but under ten times. The rearrangement joins TRBV19 to TRBJ2-1; 8 bases are shared with TRBD1. V lost 5 bases and J lost 9; bases outside the gene matches: 9. The CDR3 is 14 amino acids. From germline, CDR1 is LNHDA and CDR2 SQIVND (reference sequence). For the CDR3, the DNA is TGTGCCAGTAGTCCAGCCAGGGGGCTTAGTGAGCAGTTCTTC. Its protein is CASSPARGLSEQFF. The full variable domain, completed using reference TRBV19 and TRBJ2-1, is DGGITQSPKYLFRKEGQNVTLSCEQNLNHDAMYWYRQDPGQGLRLIYYSQIVNDFQKGDIAEGYSVSREKKESFPLTVTSAQKNPTAFYLCASSPARGLSEQFFGPGTRLTVL.

The gene calls are TRBV6-5 and TRBJ1-3; 7 bases fit TRBD1. Germline CDR1 is MNHEY and CDR2 is SVGAGI. V was clipped by 8 bases and J by 2 bases; unmatched bases: 9. The CDR3 loop spans 15 amino acids. The CDR3 reads CASLLIQGAGNTIYF. The CDR3 DNA reads TGTGCCAGCCTTCTTATCCAGGGGGCTGGAAACACCATATATTTT.

The chain couples TRBV6-1 to TRBJ1-1; 9 nucleotides match TRBD1. V lost 2 bases and J lost 8; bases outside the gene matches: 6. Looked up from germline, CDR1 is MNHNS and CDR2 is SASEGT. The CDR3 totals 14 residues. CDR3 in amino acids: CASSELQGAREAFF. The CDR3, as DNA: TGTGCCAGCAGTGAACTACAGGGGGCTCGCGAAGCTTTCTTT.

The rearrangement joins TRBV19 to TRBJ2-7; TRBD1 is a possible D gene (5 bases). This CDR3 contains 14 residues. Trimming took 4 bases from V and 6 from J, leaving 16 bases between them. The germline gives CDR1 LNHDA, CDR2 SQIVND (reference sequence). The CDR3 loop reads CASSTQKTGTEQYF. CDR3 nucleotides: TGTGCCAGTAGTACTCAAAAAACAGGTACCGAGCAGTACTTC. The whole variable domain, remainder taken from reference TRBV19 and TRBJ2-7, is DGGITQSPKYLFRKEGQNVTLSCEQNLNHDAMYWYRQDPGQGLRLIYYSQIVNDFQKGDIAEGYSVSREKKESFPLTVTSAQKNPTAFYLCASSTQKTGTEQYFGPGTRLTVT.

The chain is built from TRBV10-3 and TRBJ2-1, with TRBD2 matching over 9 bases. The germline V gene has CDR1 ENHRY and CDR2 SYGVKD. The CDR3 sequence is 16 residues long. Losses at the gene ends were 3 bases for V and 7 bases for J; bases not matched to a gene: 10. Here the CDR3 DNA reads TGTGCCATCAGTGAAAGGAGGACTAGCGAATCAAATGAGCAGTTCTTC. This codes for CAISERRTSESNEQFF.

V is TRBV7-3 and J is TRBJ2-1; 8 bases line up with TRBD2. Germline CDR1 SGHTA, CDR2 FQGTGA. V lost 5 bases to trimming and J lost 0 bases; unmatched junction nucleotides: 9. This CDR3 region has 17 residues. CDR3 bases: TGTGCCAGCAGCCCGGGGGGGGCGGCTGCCTCCTACAATGAGCAGTTCTTC. Its translation: CASSPGGAAASYNEQFF. Drawing the rest from reference TRBV7-3 and TRBJ2-1, the complete variable domain is GAGVSQTPSNKVTEKGKYVELRCDPISGHTALYWYRQSLGQGPEFLIYFQGTGAADDSGLPNDRFFAVRPEGSVSTLKIQRTERGDSAVYLCASSPGGAAASYNEQFFGPGTRLTVL.